The 22 T cell receptor beta chains listed next were all sequenced from one sample in a study of shared clonotypes between healthy human individuals. TCRdb's copy holds only in-frame clones and misses some; the assay was immunoSEQ multiplex PCR. The sample has about 2.4 million clones, approximately 92% seen once; the top ten hold over 0.12%. Sequenced sample: naive CD4+ T cells sorted from blood. Noted subset: CD45RA+ positively selected. These receptors were collected from a man younger than 35 in good health.

The rearrangement uses TRBV10-2 and TRBJ2-7, with D hard to call. The V gene's germline CDR1 is WSHSY and CDR2 SAAADI. This CDR3 spans 13 amino acids. Deletions cut 7 bases from V and 0 bases from J, with 10 bases between. The CDR3 loop is CASKEWYSYEQYF. CDR3 in DNA: TGCGCCAGCAAGGAGTGGTACTCCTACGAGCAGTACTTC.

The chain recombines TRBV18 with TRBJ1-4, with 8 bases lining up with TRBD1. V dropped 3 bases and J dropped 7; count of bases not matched to a gene: 10. The CDR3 totals 16 residues. The V gene's germline CDR1 is KGHSH and CDR2 LQKENI. The CDR3 coding sequence is TGTGCCAGCTCACCGCAAACAGGGGGGAGAGGTGAAAAACTGTTTTTT. It codes for CASSPQTGGRGEKLFF.

This chain joins TRBV19 and TRBJ2-7, with a tentative D call TRBD2 (5 bases). Trimming took off 6 bases at V and 3 bases at J, with 12 bases between the two ends. Germline lookup yields CDR1 LNHDA and CDR2 SQIVND (reference sequence). This CDR3 has 13 amino acids. The CDR3: CASSQGRGYEQYF. Here the CDR3 DNA reads TGTGCCAGTAGCCAAGGACGGGGCTACGAGCAGTACTTC.

Here the CDR3 reads CASSSLYRDREVNYGYTF. CDR3 nucleotide sequence: TGTGCCAGCTCATCGTTATACCGGGACAGGGAGGTTAACTATGGCTACACCTTC. The genes are TRBV18 and TRBJ1-2; 9 positions match TRBD1. After removal of 5 bases from V and 1 base from J, the junction contained 14 bases not matched to a gene. There are 18 residues in the CDR3. Germline CDR1 KGHSH, CDR2 LQKENI. Together with reference TRBV18 and TRBJ1-2, the CDR3 gives the full variable domain: NAGVMQNPRHLVRRRGQEARLRCSPMKGHSHVYWYRQLPEEGLKFMVYLQKENIIDESGMPKERFSAEFPKEGPSILRIQQVVRGDSAAYFCASSSLYRDREVNYGYTFGSGTRLTVV.

As regards this clone: In the same sample, other DNA sequences code for this CDR3. The chain links TRBV20-1 to TRBJ2-1; D may be TRBD1 or TRBD2 (5 bases each). The germline gives CDR1 DFQATT, CDR2 SNEGSKA (reference sequence). This CDR3 spans 11 amino acids. The V end was cut by 5 bases, the J end by 6 bases, with 8 bases between. CDR3 amino acids: CSAPGLNEQFF. DNA of the CDR3: TGCAGTGCTCCGGGGCTCAATGAGCAGTTCTTC.

The V gene is TRBV4-2, the J gene TRBJ2-5; D gene ambiguous. The V gene lost 0 bases and the J gene lost 7 bases, with 15 bases spanning the gap. Germline V gene data show CDR1 as LGHNA and CDR2 as YNFKEQ. The CDR3 length is 15 residues. The CDR3 spells CASSQEGRGERTQYF. CDR3 bases: TGTGCCAGCAGCCAAGAGGGCCGCGGCGAACGGACCCAGTACTTC.

The CDR3 loop is CSTRDYSPLHF. CDR3 sequence (DNA): TGCAGTACCCGGGACTATTCACCCCTCCACTTT. This chain joins TRBV20-1 and TRBJ1-6, with D perhaps TRBD1 (5 bases). This CDR3 has 11 residues. In germline, CDR1 is DFQATT, CDR2 SNEGSKA (reference sequence). V was clipped by 8 bases and J by 8 bases, with 10 bases between them.

The chain uses TRBV7-9 and TRBJ2-5; D not certain. The ends were cut back, 0 bases at V and 3 bases at J, with 11 bases in the middle. The CDR3 consists of 15 residues. Per germline, CDR1 SEHNR and CDR2 FQNEAQ (reference sequence). DNA of the CDR3: TGTGCCAGCAGCTTAGCCGCGACTCAGAAAGAGACCCAGTACTTC. This codes for CASSLAATQKETQYF.

This sequence joins TRBV5-4 and TRBJ2-1, with 11 bases aligning to TRBD2. CDR3 length equals 17 residues. With 1 base clipped from V and 3 bases from J, the junction kept 6 bases outside the gene matches. Germline V gives CDR1 SGHNT, CDR2 YYREEE (reference sequence). CDR3 sequence reads: CASSLSLSGGVYNEQFF. The CDR3 region has the DNA TGTGCCAGCAGCTTGTCCCTTAGCGGGGGGGTCTACAATGAGCAGTTCTTC.

The V call is TRBV14, the J call TRBJ1-4, with a tentative D call TRBD1 (5 bases). The CDR3 totals 18 residues. CDR1 SGHDN and CDR2 FVKESK come from the germline V gene. V was cut by 0 bases and J by 10 bases, with 24 bases left in between. Written as DNA, the CDR3 is TGTGCCAGCAGCCAAGATCTAACGGGACGGAGCTTTTTTGGAAAACTGTTTTTT. As protein: CASSQDLTGRSFFGKLFF.

The V and J genes are TRBV5-1 and TRBJ2-7; TRBD2 matches 7 bases. The germline CDR1 and CDR2 sequences are SGHRS and YFSETQ. V lost 0 bases to trimming and J lost 2 bases; unmatched junction nucleotides: 8. This CDR3 spans 16 amino acids. Written as DNA, the CDR3 is TGCGCCAGCAGCTTGGTTACGGGAGGTCCGCCCTACGAGCAGTACTTC. Translated, it gives CASSLVTGGPPYEQYF.

This sequence joins TRBV19 and TRBJ2-3; no reliable D call. The CDR3 runs 13 residues. V shed 7 bases and J shed 3 bases, with 11 bases lying between them. Looked up from germline, CDR1 is LNHDA and CDR2 is SQIVND (reference sequence). The CDR3 region is CASTQSRTDTQYF. CDR3 nucleotide sequence: TGTGCCAGTACCCAATCTAGGACAGATACGCAGTATTTT.

The chain couples TRBV27 to TRBJ1-5; no definite D call. The CDR3 contains 15 residues. The V end lost 1 base, the J end lost 5 bases, and 12 bases lay between the germline ends. Germline CDR1 reads MNHEY; CDR2 reads SMNVEV (reference sequence). The CDR3: CASSLYPDSDQPQHF. The CDR3 nucleotides read TGTGCCAGCAGTTTATACCCGGACTCGGATCAGCCCCAGCATTTT.

The V call is TRBV10-3, the J call TRBJ1-1, with TRBD1 as a possible D gene (6 bases). Germline lookup yields CDR1 ENHRY and CDR2 SYGVKD. The V end lost 5 bases, the J end lost 7 bases, and 20 bases lay between the germline ends. The CDR3 has 15 amino acids. CDR3 sequence: CAISFSGGLSDEAFF. CDR3 DNA sequence: TGTGCCATCAGTTTTTCGGGGGGGCTGAGTGATGAAGCTTTCTTT.

The chain joins TRBV7-9 to TRBJ2-3; 13 bases fit TRBD2. V was clipped by 2 bases and J by 2 bases; unmatched bases: 7. The CDR3 is made up of 18 amino acids. Germline CDR1 is SEHNR and CDR2 is FQNEAQ (reference sequence). The chain's CDR3 is CASSLTGLAGTYTDTQYF. The CDR3 DNA is TGTGCCAGCAGCTTAACGGGACTAGCGGGGACCTACACAGATACGCAGTATTTT.

This chain links TRBV4-3 with TRBJ1-2; tentatively, D is TRBD1 (5 bases). Germline CDR1 and CDR2: LGHNA and YSLEER. Trimming cost V 4 bases and J 0 bases, with 18 bases left between them. The CDR3 runs to 17 residues. The CDR3, as DNA: TGCGCCAGCAGCCCAAACCAGGGACGGGGTACTAACTATGGCTACACCTTC. This translates into CASSPNQGRGTNYGYTF.

Concerning this clone: This same CDR3 is encoded by further DNA sequences in the sample. The chain links TRBV5-1 to TRBJ2-7; D is possibly TRBD1 (5 bases). V was pared by 1 base and J by 3 bases, with 11 bases between. Germline V gene sequence: CDR1 SGHRS, CDR2 YFSETQ. The CDR3 has 14 residues. CDR3 loop: CASSLTSTVYEQYF. As DNA, the CDR3 is TGCGCCAGCAGCTTGACATCGACAGTCTACGAGCAGTACTTC.

This clone was seen a single time. V usage is TRBV10-3 and J usage is TRBJ2-7; 9 bases agree with TRBD1. CDR1 and CDR2 (germline): ENHRY, SYGVKD. With 4 bases clipped from V and 1 base from J, the junction kept 5 bases outside the gene matches. The CDR3 contains 15 residues. CDR3 in DNA: TGTGCCATCAGTGGGGGTGGACAGGGGTCCTACGAGCAGTACTTC. Its protein product is CAISGGGQGSYEQYF.

The chain is built from TRBV7-8 and TRBJ2-3; weak D call: TRBD2 (7 bases). The CDR3 runs to 15 residues. Per the germline V gene, CDR1 is SGHVS and CDR2 is FQNEAQ. Deletions cut 3 bases from V and 4 bases from J, with 14 bases between. In DNA, the CDR3 is TGTGCCAGCAGCTTCGGGGGGCGCGGGGCAGATACGCAGTATTTT. This encodes CASSFGGRGADTQYF.

V is TRBV5-1 and J is TRBJ2-7, with 9 bases that match TRBD1. Germline CDR1 SGHRS, CDR2 YFSETQ. Germline trimming cut 5 bases from V and 3 bases from J; bases unmatched to any gene: 12. The CDR3 runs 16 residues. The CDR3 region is CASRVRTGQGLYEQYF. The CDR3 DNA reads TGCGCCAGCAGGGTCCGGACGGGACAGGGACTCTACGAGCAGTACTTC.

This chain joins TRBV2 and TRBJ1-2; possible D gene TRBD1, 5 bases. Trimming removed 6 bases at V and 8 bases at J, with 19 bases between. Germline CDR1 and CDR2: SNHLY and FYNNEI. This CDR3 is built from 14 residues. The CDR3 spells CASSPMVRGEGYTF. CDR3 DNA sequence: TGTGCCAGCAGCCCAATGGTGAGGGGAGAGGGCTACACCTTC.

As for this clone: Within the sample, other DNA sequences also encode this same CDR3. The V and J genes are TRBV18 and TRBJ2-1; 10 nucleotides align to TRBD2. V lost 0 bases, J lost 5 bases, and 1 base stayed unmatched. This CDR3 is 15 amino acids long. Germline loops: CDR1 KGHSH, CDR2 LQKENI. The DNA of the CDR3 is TGTGCCAGCTCACCACCGGGACTAGCGCACAATGAGCAGTTCTTC. Its translation is CASSPPGLAHNEQFF.